The 30 T cell receptor beta chains below all came from one sample that was sequenced in a study of blood T cell repertoires in COVID-19. Only in-frame clones appear in the TCRdb table, and some are missing; sequencing was by immunoSEQ multiplex PCR. Of roughly 70,000 clones listed, approximately 80% are singletons. Sequencing used peripheral blood. These receptors were taken from a man in his 60s with COVID-19, enrolled during active disease.

This chain connects TRBV27 to TRBJ2-3; D might be TRBD2 (5 bases). CDR1 MNHEY and CDR2 SMNVEV come from the germline V gene (reference sequence). V lost 3 bases and J lost 0, with 10 bases in between. The CDR3 has 15 amino acids. The CDR3 DNA sequence: TGTGCCAGCAGTTTCTTGGACTCTAGCACAGATACGCAGTATTTT. It codes for CASSFLDSSTDTQYF.

This clone turned up a few times. The chain combines TRBV13 with TRBJ2-5; no clear D gene. Between the trimmed V and J ends, which lost 5 bases and 5 bases, there was a span of 12 bases. The V gene's germline CDR1 is PRHDT and CDR2 FYEKMQ (reference sequence). The CDR3 loop spans 13 amino acids. The CDR3 nucleotides read TGTGCCAGCAGCGTCCGGAGAGGCGAGACCCAGTACTTC. The encoded protein is CASSVRRGETQYF.

This clone was found many times. The chain couples TRBV5-1 to TRBJ1-1; the D is unclear. V was shortened by 5 bases and J by 5 bases, with 19 bases between the two germline ends. The germline CDR1 and CDR2 sequences are SGHRS and YFSETQ. The CDR3 runs to 15 residues. For the CDR3, the DNA is TGCGCCAGCAGGCCCGGTCTACAGAAAGAGACTGAAGCTTTCTTT. Protein sequence: CASRPGLQKETEAFF.

The chain joins TRBV3-1 (or the pseudogene TRBV3-2) to TRBJ1-1, with TRBD1 matching over 7 bases. The CDR3 extends over 13 amino acids. CDR1 and CDR2 from the germline V gene are LGHDT and YNNKEL (reference sequence). V was pared by 0 bases and J by 10 bases, with 5 bases of the junction left unmatched. The CDR3, as DNA: TGTGCCAGCAGCCAAGATTGGACAGGAGGAGCTTTCTTT. Translating it yields CASSQDWTGGAFF.

This chain joins TRBV28 and TRBJ2-3; 9 nucleotides line up with TRBD1. CDR3 length: 15 residues. From germline, CDR1 is MDHEN and CDR2 SYDVKM. The V segment lost 6 bases and the J segment 7 bases; nucleotides outside the gene matches: 11. The CDR3 protein is CASSPRDRVPYTQYF. Written as DNA, the CDR3 is TGTGCCAGCAGCCCCCGGGACAGGGTTCCCTATACGCAGTATTTT.

The chain recombines TRBV28 with TRBJ2-4, with D perhaps TRBD1 (6 bases). V lost 5 bases, J lost 8 bases, and 13 bases lay in between. CDR1 is MDHEN, CDR2 SYDVKM, per germline. The CDR3 sequence is 13 residues long. CDR3 sequence: CASSRANRDIQYF. CDR3 in DNA: TGTGCCAGCAGTCGCGCGAACAGGGACATTCAGTACTTC.

This sequence joins TRBV13 and TRBJ2-2, with D perhaps TRBD2 (5 bases). CDR3 length equals 14 residues. The germline CDR1 and CDR2 sequences are PRHDT and FYEKMQ (reference sequence). The V gene lost 5 bases and the J gene lost 4 bases, with 11 bases spanning the gap. The CDR3 spells CASSPDRGTGELFF. DNA of the CDR3: TGTGCCAGCAGCCCCGACCGGGGCACCGGGGAGCTGTTTTTT.

V gene TRBV9 combines with J gene TRBJ2-7; TRBD2 aligns across 8 bases. This CDR3 has 14 residues. Unmatched junction bases numbered 5, after V lost 1 base and J lost 5 bases. The germline gives CDR1 SGDLS, CDR2 YYNGEE. Written as DNA, the CDR3 is TGTGCCAGCAGCGTAACGGGAGGGAGTGACGAGCAGTACTTC. Translated, it gives CASSVTGGSDEQYF.

V is TRBV11-2 and J is TRBJ1-1, with 8 nucleotides matching TRBD1. CDR1 and CDR2 from the germline V gene are SGHAT and FQNNGV. V shed 1 base and J 5 bases; nucleotides not matched to a gene: 0. CDR3 length equals 13 residues. CDR3 in amino acids: CASSLGQGTEAFF. CDR3 nucleotides: TGTGCCAGCAGCTTAGGACAGGGGACTGAAGCTTTCTTT.

This clone was detected only a few times. The V call is TRBV20-1, the J call TRBJ1-1; 7 bases are a match to TRBD1. CDR1 and CDR2 (germline): DFQATT, SNEGSKA (reference sequence). Trimming cost V 6 bases and J 3 bases; bases outside gene matches: 1. This CDR3 has 11 amino acids. DNA of the CDR3: TGCAGTGCCGACAGGGACACTGAAGCTTTCTTT. It translates to CSADRDTEAFF.

The gene calls are TRBV3-1 (or the pseudogene TRBV3-2) and TRBJ2-2, with 9 positions matching TRBD1. Germline trimming cut 5 bases from V and 0 bases from J; bases unmatched to any gene: 4. Germline CDR1 and CDR2: LGHDT and YNNKEL (reference sequence). The length of the CDR3 is 16 residues. CDR3 DNA: TGTGCCAGCAGCACAACAGGGGGCGCGAACACCGGGGAGCTGTTTTTT. Protein sequence: CASSTTGGANTGELFF.

In DNA form, the CDR3 reads TGCGCCAGCAGGACAGGGTTTGGAGAAAAACTGTTTTTT. Amino acids: CASRTGFGEKLFF. V usage is TRBV5-1 and J usage is TRBJ1-4, with 7 bases identical to TRBD1. The CDR3 sequence is 13 residues long. Germline V CDR1 and CDR2: SGHRS, YFSETQ. V trimming: 5 bases; J trimming: 8 bases; junction bases outside the gene matches: 6.

This chain connects TRBV30 to TRBJ1-2; tentative D call: TRBD1 (5 bases). CDR3 length: 16 amino acids. V dropped 0 bases and J dropped 0 bases, with 14 bases sitting between them. The germline V gene encodes CDR1 GTSNPN and CDR2 SVGIG (reference sequence). The CDR3 region has the DNA TGTGCCTGGAGTGTAGTCGGGGGGTCAGCTAACTATGGCTACACCTTC. This codes for CAWSVVGGSANYGYTF.

This clone has a single count. The rearrangement links TRBV6-1 to TRBJ1-1; TRBD1 matches at 7 bases. V was clipped by 3 bases and J by 0 bases; unmatched bases: 1. Germline CDR1 is MNHNS and CDR2 is SASEGT. The CDR3 runs to 14 residues. This CDR3 reads CASSDRGMNTEAFF. For the CDR3, the DNA is TGTGCCAGCAGTGACAGGGGGATGAACACTGAAGCTTTCTTT.

This chain links TRBV6-5 with TRBJ2-5; TRBD1 is a possible D gene (6 bases). Germline V gives CDR1 MNHEY, CDR2 SVGAGI. Trimming removed 5 bases from V and 4 bases from J, with 14 bases in between. CDR3 length: 14 residues. The CDR3 DNA follows: TGTGCCAGCAGTACCCTACAGGGAGCAGAGACCCAGTACTTC. The encoded protein is CASSTLQGAETQYF.

This chain connects TRBV4-1 to TRBJ2-1, with 11 bases fitting TRBD1. V lost 4 bases to trimming and J lost 10 bases; unmatched junction nucleotides: 12. Germline V gives CDR1 MGHRA, CDR2 YSYEKL. The CDR3 has 16 residues. This CDR3 is CASSPTGGQGAREQFF. As DNA, the CDR3 is TGCGCCAGCAGCCCCACCGGTGGACAGGGGGCAAGAGAGCAGTTCTTC.

This clone came up many times. The chain couples TRBV7-3 to TRBJ1-1; 9 bases align to TRBD1. The V gene end was trimmed by 5 bases and the J gene end by 3 bases; junction bases not matched to a gene: 4. This CDR3 spans 14 amino acids. Germline assignment: CDR1 SGHTA and CDR2 FQGTGA. The CDR3 DNA sequence: TGTGCCAGCAGCCAACAGGGGGCGGACACTGAAGCTTTCTTT. Protein sequence: CASSQQGADTEAFF.

This clone was counted between two and nine times. This sequence joins TRBV7-9 and TRBJ2-7, with 7 nucleotides matching TRBD1. Germline lookup yields CDR1 SEHNR and CDR2 FQNEAQ (reference sequence). There are 14 residues in the CDR3. Germline trimming cut 4 bases from V and 2 bases from J; bases unmatched to any gene: 5. CDR3 sequence reads: CASSSGDSTYEQYF. The CDR3 DNA reads TGTGCCAGCAGCTCTGGGGACAGTACCTACGAGCAGTACTTC. Full variable domain (missing parts from reference TRBV7-9 and TRBJ2-7): DTGVSQNPRHKITKRGQNVTFRCDPISEHNRLYWYRQTLGQGPEFLTYFQNEAQLEKSRLLSDRFSAERPKGSFSTLEIQRTEQGDSAMYLCASSSGDSTYEQYFGPGTRLTVT.

This sequence joins TRBV9 and TRBJ1-1; tentative D call: TRBD1 (5 bases). Germline values: CDR1 SGDLS, CDR2 YYNGEE. V lost 4 bases and J lost 6, with 13 bases in between. The CDR3 runs to 13 residues. DNA for the CDR3: TGTGCCAGCAGCCCCACGGGGGGGGCTGAAGCTTTCTTT. Residues: CASSPTGGAEAFF.

The chain joins TRBV6-1 to TRBJ1-6; D perhaps matches TRBD1 (5 bases). This CDR3 comprises 14 residues. CDR1 and CDR2 from the germline V gene are MNHNS and SASEGT. V was shortened by 1 base and J by 10 bases, with 11 bases between the two germline ends. CDR3 bases: TGTGCCAGCAGTGAAGGACCGGGGGGGTCACCCCTCCACTTT. Translating gives CASSEGPGGSPLHF.

The CDR3 DNA reads TGTGCCACCGCCCCTCAGGAGACCCAGTACTTC. Translated: CATAPQETQYF. This sequence joins TRBV7-9 and TRBJ2-5, with no clear D. V dropped 10 bases and J dropped 5 bases, with 11 bases sitting between them. Germline-derived CDR1 and CDR2 are SEHNR and FQNEAQ (reference sequence). This CDR3 is 11 amino acids long.

This sequence joins TRBV7-6 and TRBJ2-1, with 7 bases identical to TRBD1. With V trimmed by 8 bases and J by 5 bases, 18 bases remained unmatched. The CDR3 extends over 17 amino acids. The germline V gene has CDR1 SGHVS and CDR2 FNYEAQ. This CDR3 reads CASSNPRTGRRNNEQFF. The CDR3 DNA follows: TGTGCCAGCTCCAACCCGAGGACAGGTAGAAGAAACAATGAGCAGTTCTTC.

The V call is TRBV27, the J call TRBJ2-7; D is possibly TRBD1 (6 bases). From germline, CDR1 is MNHEY and CDR2 SMNVEV (reference sequence). Between the trimmed V and J ends, which lost 6 bases and 7 bases, there was a span of 19 bases. This CDR3 region has 14 residues. The CDR3 sequence: CASSQTGGSMEQYF. CDR3 bases: TGTGCCAGCAGCCAGACAGGCGGTTCGATGGAGCAGTACTTC.

The chain is built from TRBV7-2 and TRBJ1-5; no clear D. Looked up from germline, CDR1 is SGHTA and CDR2 is FQGNSA. The germline V and J ends were trimmed by 2 bases and 3 bases, with 11 bases remaining between them. This CDR3 has 15 amino acids. The CDR3 coding sequence is TGTGCCAGCAGCTTAATTTCCGGGAACAATCAGCCCCAGCATTTT. Encoded protein: CASSLISGNNQPQHF.

This chain uses TRBV4-1 with TRBJ2-1; weak D call: TRBD2 (6 bases). CDR3 length: 14 amino acids. Germline V gene data show CDR1 as MGHRA and CDR2 as YSYEKL. V was clipped by 1 base and J by 8 bases, with 12 bases between them. The CDR3 nucleotides are TGCGCCAGCAGCCAAGCCCGACTAGTCGATGAGCAGTTCTTC. This sequence encodes CASSQARLVDEQFF.

Concerning this clone: In the same sample, other DNA sequences code for this CDR3. The gene calls are TRBV5-1 and TRBJ2-7, with D maybe TRBD1 (6 bases). Trimming removed 4 bases at V and 4 bases at J, with 9 bases between. Looked up from germline, CDR1 is SGHRS and CDR2 is YFSETQ. The CDR3 runs to 12 residues. The CDR3 sequence: CASSRGQYEQYF. In DNA, the CDR3 is TGCGCCAGCAGCCGCGGACAGTACGAGCAGTACTTC.

Here the CDR3 reads CASSLRTSGSPYEQYF. For the CDR3, the DNA is TGTGCCAGCAGTTTGAGGACTAGCGGCTCTCCCTACGAGCAGTACTTC. This chain links TRBV28 with TRBJ2-7; 10 bases align to TRBD2. CDR1 MDHEN and CDR2 SYDVKM come from the germline V gene. V was clipped by 3 bases and J by 2 bases; unmatched bases: 7. The CDR3 spans 16 residues.

The chain employs TRBV13 and TRBJ1-1, with a possible D match to TRBD1 (5 bases). The germline V and J ends were trimmed by 1 base and 6 bases, with 12 bases remaining between them. The germline V gene has CDR1 PRHDT and CDR2 FYEKMQ (reference sequence). There are 14 residues in the CDR3. In DNA, the CDR3 is TGTGCCAGCAGCTTAGCCCCAGGGTCCCCTGAAGCTTTCTTT. As protein: CASSLAPGSPEAFF.

The chain links TRBV12-5 to TRBJ1-1; TRBD1 might be the D (5 bases). This CDR3 spans 14 amino acids. Germline CDR1 and CDR2: LGHNT and FRNRAP. Trimming removed 7 bases at V and 0 bases at J, with 12 bases between. The CDR3 loop is CASEPDNMNTEAFF. The CDR3 nucleotides are TGTGCTAGTGAACCGGACAACATGAACACTGAAGCTTTCTTT.

This chain uses TRBV29-1 with TRBJ1-2; the D is unclear. Between the trimmed V and J ends, which lost 0 bases and 0 bases, there was a span of 11 bases. CDR3 size: 15 residues. CDR1 and CDR2 from the germline V gene are SQVTM and ANQGSEA. CDR3: CSVEDWEAANYGYTF. The CDR3 DNA follows: TGCAGCGTTGAAGACTGGGAGGCAGCTAACTATGGCTACACCTTC.